Below, one T cell receptor (beta chain) is given with its context. The sample originates from a study of T-cell memory formation after mild COVID-19. TCRdb re-called the 5' RACE reads through MiXCR, storing one row per CDR3 protein. The sample contains about 110,000 distinct CDR3 sequences, roughly a sixth of which appear only once. Germline trimming cut 3 bases from V and 5 bases from J; bases unmatched to any gene: 5. Germline assignment: CDR1 SNHLY and CDR2 FYNNEI. The CDR3 consists of 14 residues. The sample consisted of PBMCs or a T cell subset sorted from them (not recorded which). This TCR was recovered from a man between 18 and 35 years old who had mild COVID-19 (a few samples of this study predate the infection). Cell type and time point are not known. This rearrangement joins TRBV2 to TRBJ2-7, with TRBD2 identical over 9 bases. The CDR3 sequence is CASSDWVAGDEQYF. Here the CDR3 DNA reads TGTGCCAGCAGTGATTGGGTAGCGGGGGACGAGCAGTACTTC.